One and the same sample provided the 8 T cell receptor beta chains below, sequenced in a study of CXCR3-negative and CXCR3-positive naive CD8 T cells. UMI-labeled 5' RACE TRB cDNA libraries were prepared from the cells. TCRdb reprocessed the 5' RACE reads and keeps a single row for each CDR3 protein, giving no DNA. This sample's table reports about 130,000 distinct CDR3 sequences. Sequenced material: naive CXCR3- CD8+ T cells from blood. Subset: CD45RO-CCR7+CD27+CD95- naive CD8+ T cells lacking CXCR3 (TNR3-). The source is a human donor in good health. Some clones in this sample may be carry-over from other donors' samples.

The rearrangement joins TRBV10-3 to TRBJ2-7; TCRdb's assignment of TRBD1 cannot be checked, as there is no DNA. The germline CDR1 and CDR2 sequences are ENHRY and SYGVKD. CDR3 size: 13 residues. The CDR3 is CAINPGPPYEQYF.

The V call is TRBV6-5, the J call TRBJ1-1. The germline CDR1 and CDR2 sequences are MNHEY and SVGAGI. This CDR3 has 14 residues. The CDR3 loop reads CASSYAPRNTEALF.

This sequence joins TRBV30 and TRBJ2-1; no DNA is available, so the TRBD2 call from TCRdb remains unchecked. Germline V CDR1 and CDR2: GTSNPN, SVGIG (reference sequence). This CDR3 region has 14 residues. CDR3 residues: CAWSWTSGGYEQFF.

J is TRBJ2-7 and V is TRBV5-1. CDR3 size: 12 residues. CDR1 SGHRS and CDR2 YFSETQ come from the germline V gene. This CDR3 reads CASSRADSEQYF. The full variable domain, with the rest looked up from reference TRBV5-1 and TRBJ2-7, is KAGVTQTPRYLIKTRGQQVTLSCSPISGHRSVSWYQQTPGQGLQFLFEYFSETQRNKGNFPGRFSGRQFSNSRSEMNVSTLELGDSALYLCASSRADSEQYFGPGTRLTVT.

This sequence joins TRBV20-1 and TRBJ2-3. Germline V gene data show CDR1 as DFQATT and CDR2 as SNEGSKA (reference sequence). The CDR3 has 14 amino acids. CDR3 sequence reads: CSALELKTTDTQYF.

This rearrangement joins TRBV11-2 to TRBJ2-5. The germline V gene has CDR1 SGHAT and CDR2 FQNNGV. The CDR3 sequence is 13 residues long. CDR3 amino acids: CASSSVLEETQYF.

This chain links TRBV4-1 with TRBJ1-1; TCRdb indicates TRBD1, and absent DNA this call remains unverified. CDR3 size: 14 residues. CDR1 and CDR2 from the germline V gene are MGHRA and YSYEKL. This chain's CDR3 is CASSPGSAGTEAFF.

The V gene is TRBV20-1, the J gene TRBJ2-7; TCRdb's D call, TRBD1, is unchecked because there is no DNA. The V gene's germline CDR1 is DFQATT and CDR2 SNEGSKA (reference sequence). This CDR3 contains 11 residues. CDR3 amino acids: CSALVGGEQYF.